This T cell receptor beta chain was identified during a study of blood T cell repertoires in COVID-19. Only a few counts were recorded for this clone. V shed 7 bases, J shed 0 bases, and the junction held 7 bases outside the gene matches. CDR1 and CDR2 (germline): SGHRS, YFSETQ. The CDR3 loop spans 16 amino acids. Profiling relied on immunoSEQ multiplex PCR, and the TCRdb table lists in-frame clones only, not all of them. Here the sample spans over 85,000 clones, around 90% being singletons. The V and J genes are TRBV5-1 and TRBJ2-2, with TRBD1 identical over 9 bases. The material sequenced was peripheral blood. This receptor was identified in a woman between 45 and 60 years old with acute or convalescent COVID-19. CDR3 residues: CASCPTGGSNTGELFF. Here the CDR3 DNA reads TGCGCCAGCTGTCCGACAGGGGGTTCGAACACCGGGGAGCTGTTTTTT.